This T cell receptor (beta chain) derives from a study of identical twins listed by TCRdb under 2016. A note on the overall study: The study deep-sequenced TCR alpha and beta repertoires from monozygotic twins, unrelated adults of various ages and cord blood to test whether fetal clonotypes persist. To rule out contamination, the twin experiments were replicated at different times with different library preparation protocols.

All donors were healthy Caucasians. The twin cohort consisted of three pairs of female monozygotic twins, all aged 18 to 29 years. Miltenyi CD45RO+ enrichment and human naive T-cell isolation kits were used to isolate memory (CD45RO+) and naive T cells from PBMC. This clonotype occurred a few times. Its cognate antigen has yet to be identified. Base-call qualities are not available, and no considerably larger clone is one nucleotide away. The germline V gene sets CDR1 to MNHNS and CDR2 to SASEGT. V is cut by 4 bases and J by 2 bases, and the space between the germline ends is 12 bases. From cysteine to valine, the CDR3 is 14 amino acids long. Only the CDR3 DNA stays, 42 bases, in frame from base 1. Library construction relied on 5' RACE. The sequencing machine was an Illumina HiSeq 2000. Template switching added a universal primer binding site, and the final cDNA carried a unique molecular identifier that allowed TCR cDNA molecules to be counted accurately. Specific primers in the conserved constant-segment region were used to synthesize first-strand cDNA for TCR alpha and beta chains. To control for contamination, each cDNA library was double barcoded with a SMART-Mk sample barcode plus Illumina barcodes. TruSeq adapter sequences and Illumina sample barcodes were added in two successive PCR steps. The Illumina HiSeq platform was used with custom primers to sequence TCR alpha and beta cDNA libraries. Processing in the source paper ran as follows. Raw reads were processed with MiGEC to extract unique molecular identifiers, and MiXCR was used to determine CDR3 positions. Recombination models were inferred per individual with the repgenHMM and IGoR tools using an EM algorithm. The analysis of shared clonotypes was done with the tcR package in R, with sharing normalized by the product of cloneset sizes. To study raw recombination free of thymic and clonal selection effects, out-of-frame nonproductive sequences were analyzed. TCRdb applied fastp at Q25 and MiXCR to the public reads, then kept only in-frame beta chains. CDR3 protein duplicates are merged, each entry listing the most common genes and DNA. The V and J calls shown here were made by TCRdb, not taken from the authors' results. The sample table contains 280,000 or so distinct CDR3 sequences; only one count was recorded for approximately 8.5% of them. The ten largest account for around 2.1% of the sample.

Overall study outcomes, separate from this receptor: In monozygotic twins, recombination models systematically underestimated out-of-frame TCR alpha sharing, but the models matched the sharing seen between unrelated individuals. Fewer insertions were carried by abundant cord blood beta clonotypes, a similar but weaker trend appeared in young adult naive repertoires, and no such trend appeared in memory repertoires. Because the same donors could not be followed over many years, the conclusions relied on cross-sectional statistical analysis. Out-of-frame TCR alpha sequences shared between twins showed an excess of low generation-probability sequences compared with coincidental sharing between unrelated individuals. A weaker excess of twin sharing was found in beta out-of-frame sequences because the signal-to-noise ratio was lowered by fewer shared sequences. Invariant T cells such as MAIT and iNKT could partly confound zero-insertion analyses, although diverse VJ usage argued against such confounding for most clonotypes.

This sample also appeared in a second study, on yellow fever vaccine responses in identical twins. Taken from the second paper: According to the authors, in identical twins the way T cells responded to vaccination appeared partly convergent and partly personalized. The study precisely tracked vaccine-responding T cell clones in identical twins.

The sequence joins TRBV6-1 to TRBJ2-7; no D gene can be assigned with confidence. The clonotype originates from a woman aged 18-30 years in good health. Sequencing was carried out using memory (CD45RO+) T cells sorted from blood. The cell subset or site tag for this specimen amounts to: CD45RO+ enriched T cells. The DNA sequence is TGTGCCAGCAGTGGGGAATTGGCAACCTACGAGCAGTACGTC. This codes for CASSGELATYEQYV.